Below, one T cell receptor beta chain is given with its context. As yet, its antigen is unknown. The record originates from a study of T-cell reconstitution after alpha-beta-depleted transplantation in children. Study results and limitations: Alpha-beta T cells present about two months after transplant were reported to originate from several hundred expanded graft clones. At day 60, the high TCRbeta diversity found in some patients originated from recipient T cells and thymic progenitors that had survived. Among T cells one year after transplant, newly produced cells accounted for most counts and diversity.

Molecular barcoding with unique molecular identifiers was used for the TCRbeta library. One entry per CDR3 protein, called by TCRdb with MiXCR from the PCR reads. Seen here are hundreds of thousands of distinct CDR3 sequences, 15% to 20% observed once, and the top ten hold 25% to 35%. The sequence derives from a boy younger than two who had a stem cell transplant for Wiskott-Aldrich syndrome, so the T cells may come from the graft donor. The source was PBMCs, mostly from graft donor cells, collected 360 days after TCRalphabeta/CD19-depleted stem cell transplant.

The CDR3 loop is CASSYLQGNEKLFF. The CDR3 nucleotides read TGTGCCAGCAGCTACCTTCAGGGGAATGAAAAACTGTTTTTT. V and J are TRBV6-2 or TRBV6-3 and TRBJ1-4; a possible D gene is TRBD1 (6 bases). Germline V CDR1 and CDR2: MNHEY, SVGEGT. The CDR3 runs to 14 residues. V dropped 6 bases and J dropped 5 bases, with 13 bases sitting between them.